This TCR beta chain came from a study of blood T cells in healthy people across ages. Findings and caveats of the study: Researchers said unsorted PBMCs prevented a conclusive naive versus antigen-experienced comparison. Older age went with lower TCR beta diversity per million T cells, in a roughly linear way.

In germline, CDR1 is SNHLY, CDR2 FYNNEI. The J segment lost 0 bases and the V segment lost 4 bases, leaving 2 bases of the junction unmatched. The CDR3 length is 15 residues. As for this clonotype: Its antigen is not known.

PCR was performed a second time for 7 to 11 cycles using a sample-barcoded 5' primer and a J-beta primer mix. Each CDR3 protein gets one entry after TCRdb re-called the 5' RACE reads with MiXCR. The table lists 1.5 million to 1.8 million distinct CDR3 sequences, 40% to 45% of them singletons. The sequence was collected from a woman between 18 and 29 years old in good health. The specimen was blood. This chain links TRBV2 with TRBJ2-5; 10 bases map to TRBD2. The CDR3 coding sequence is TGTGCCAGCAGTGGGACTAGCGGATACCAAGAGACCCAGTACTTC. Its protein is CASSGTSGYQETQYF. The variable domain in full, completed from reference TRBV2 and TRBJ2-5, reads EPEVTQTPSHQVTQMGQEVILRCVPISNHLYFYWYRQILGQKVEFLVSFYNNEISEKSEIFDDQFSVERPDGSNFTLKIRSTKLEDSAMYFCASSGTSGYQETQYFGPGTRLLVL.